This T cell receptor beta chain was sequenced for a study of early stage breast cancer tumors. Study-wide context: Among some twelve ER+/PR+/HER2- tumors, eight were ductal, four lobular.

Data came from immunoSEQ multiplex PCR; TCRdb stores just in-frame clones and leaves some out. In the table there are 25,000 to 30,000 clones, about 60% of which are singletons. V dropped 1 base and J dropped 4; count of bases not matched to a gene: 4. Germline V gene data show CDR1 as SGHKS and CDR2 as YYEKEE (reference sequence). The CDR3 totals 15 residues. This clonotype was sampled from a person in their fifties with breast cancer. Sequencing used breast tumor tissue. V usage is TRBV5-5 and J usage is TRBJ2-3, with TRBD2 matching over 9 bases. This CDR3 reads CASSLQREVADTQYF. CDR3 in DNA: TGTGCCAGCAGCTTGCAGCGGGAGGTGGCAGATACGCAGTATTTT.